These 2 T cell receptor beta chains share one sample of origin, sequenced in a study of CD8+ T cells in alopecia areata (dated by TCRdb to the late 2010s). Cells from pooled mouse cutaneous lymph nodes were stained for CD4, CD8alpha, NKG2D, NKG2ACE and other markers and then sorted on a BD Influx. The library was prepared using the immunoSEQ multiplex PCR assay. For TCR sequencing, RNA was extracted from every sample and reverse transcribed into cDNA to serve as template. TCRdb obtained this table from immuneACCESS and retained in-frame rearrangements with V and J assigned. These tables miss some clones; where compared with another copy, unresolved V genes account for less than half of the shortfall, and the remainder is unexplained. Here the sample lists about 270,000 clones, none seen once only. Of the sample, around 1.2% falls within the top ten clones. The sequenced material came from CD4+ T cells sorted from a lymph node. These receptors were obtained from a C3H/HeJ mouse with alopecia areata. Regarding MHC type, mice of this strain are H2-k.

A few counts support this clone. These gene names are mouse names. With the read ending 3 residues before the CDR3 end, the germline J gene is used to fill in that end. V is TRBV19 and J is TRBJ1-6, with D perhaps matching TRBD1 (6 bases). TRBJ1-6 is sorted into the ORF group, with uncertain function. Trimming shortened V by 2 bases and J by 3 bases, and 9 bases separated the two germline ends. CDR3 length: 15 residues. Germline CDR1 is FNHDT and CDR2 is SITEND (reference sequence). The DNA read from the CDR3 is TGTGCCAGCAGTATGCGGGACAACTATAATTCGCCC. It encodes CASSMRDNYNSP. The full CDR3 protein is CASSMRDNYNSPLYF.

On this clone: Any gene name here is a mouse gene name. The CDR3 end is not reached by the read, which stops 4 residues before it; the germline J gene fills it in. This sequence joins TRBV1 and TRBJ1-2; a weak D match, TRBD1 (5 bases). CDR1 NSQYPW and CDR2 LRSPGD come from the germline V gene (reference sequence). The CDR3 sequence is 12 residues long. The CDR3 loop is CTCSAAGSDYTF. The DNA read from the CDR3 is TGCACCTGCAGTGCAGCAGGGTCC.